The 15 T cell receptor beta chains below come from one sample, sequenced in a study of blood T cell repertoires in COVID-19. Some clones are missing from TCRdb's copy, which holds only in-frame ones; the method was immunoSEQ multiplex PCR. Found here are about 410,000 clones, around nine tenths of them singletons; the top ten hold roughly 1.4%. Material for sequencing was peripheral blood. These TCRs come from a woman between 40 and 55 years old with COVID-19, enrolled during active disease.

The gene calls are TRBV5-4 and TRBJ2-3; TRBD2 matches at 7 bases. CDR1 is SGHNT, CDR2 YYREEE, per germline (reference sequence). The CDR3 is 16 residues long. Trimming at V came to 9 bases and at J to 0 bases, leaving 13 bases not matched to a gene. The DNA of the CDR3 is TGTGCCATCTCCCAGGGAGGGCGGAGGAGCACAGATACGCAGTATTTT. It yields the protein CAISQGGRRSTDTQYF.

The V call is TRBV7-3, the J call TRBJ1-2, with 7 bases that match TRBD1. This CDR3 has 13 amino acids. Germline V gene lookup returns CDR1 SGHTA and CDR2 FQGTGA. Trimming at V came to 2 bases and at J to 8 bases, leaving 5 bases not matched to a gene. The CDR3 protein is CASSLDRVHGYTF. The CDR3, as DNA: TGTGCCAGCAGCTTAGACAGGGTTCACGGCTACACCTTC.

This clone was seen just once. CDR3: CASSPQGAGNQPQHF. CDR3 bases: TGTGCCAGCAGCCCCCAGGGGGCAGGCAATCAGCCCCAGCATTTT. The V and J genes are TRBV2 and TRBJ1-5, with 8 bases that match TRBD1. The CDR3 is made up of 15 amino acids. The germline gives CDR1 SNHLY, CDR2 FYNNEI. J was trimmed by 2 bases and V by 6 bases; bases with no gene match: 6.

V is TRBV5-5 and J is TRBJ1-4, with D tentatively TRBD1 (6 bases). The length of the CDR3 is 14 residues. Germline assignment: CDR1 SGHKS and CDR2 YYEKEE (reference sequence). Trimming took off 4 bases at V and 6 bases at J, with 13 bases between the two ends. CDR3 region: CASSPSGTYEKLFF. The CDR3 coding sequence is TGTGCCAGCAGCCCCTCCGGGACATATGAAAAACTGTTTTTT.

CDR3 nucleotides: TGTGCCAGCAGTGAAGCGGTGGGACAGGATAGCGGCTACACCTTC. It encodes CASSEAVGQDSGYTF. The chain employs TRBV2 and TRBJ1-2; 8 nucleotides agree with TRBD1. The CDR3 runs 15 residues. CDR1 and CDR2 (germline): SNHLY, FYNNEI. Unmatched junction bases numbered 8, after V lost 0 bases and J lost 8 bases.

The V call is TRBV18, the J call TRBJ1-3, with D uncertain. The length of the CDR3 is 16 residues. V was clipped by 3 bases and J by 5 bases, with 17 bases between them. The germline gives CDR1 KGHSH, CDR2 LQKENI. The CDR3 spells CASSPSMQAGRNTIYF. CDR3 nucleotides: TGTGCCAGCTCACCGAGTATGCAGGCCGGTAGAAACACCATATATTTT.

The genes are TRBV7-2 and TRBJ2-2; TRBD2 matches 10 bases. V shed 4 bases and J 6 bases; nucleotides not matched to a gene: 8. The CDR3 totals 16 residues. Germline loops: CDR1 SGHTA, CDR2 FQGNSA. This chain's CDR3 is CASSSPAGGPPGELFF. The CDR3, as DNA: TGTGCCAGCAGCTCCCCAGCGGGAGGGCCGCCCGGGGAGCTGTTTTTT. The full variable domain, completed using reference TRBV7-2 and TRBJ2-2, is GAGVSQSPSNKVTEKGKDVELRCDPISGHTALYWYRQSLGQGLEFLIYFQGNSAPDKSGLPSDRFSAERTGGSVSTLTIQRTQQEDSAVYLCASSSPAGGPPGELFFGEGSRLTVL.

The genes are TRBV5-1 and TRBJ2-5, with 10 bases matching TRBD2. V was clipped by 4 bases and J by 0 bases; unmatched bases: 9. CDR1 SGHRS and CDR2 YFSETQ come from the germline V gene. The CDR3 has 17 residues. CDR3 nucleotide sequence: TGCGCCAGCAGCACCGGGACTAGCGTCTTGTACCAAGAGACCCAGTACTTC. Amino acids: CASSTGTSVLYQETQYF.

The CDR3 here is CASARDSYNEQFF. CDR3 in DNA: TGTGCCAGCGCCCGTGACAGTTACAATGAGCAGTTCTTC. The chain joins TRBV14 to TRBJ2-1; the D gene is possibly TRBD1 (5 bases). V lost 8 bases and J lost 4, with 12 bases in between. The germline V gene encodes CDR1 SGHDN and CDR2 FVKESK. This CDR3 contains 13 residues.

The chain employs TRBV13 and TRBJ2-1, with D tentatively TRBD1 (6 bases). The ends were cut back, 4 bases at V and 6 bases at J, with 28 bases in the middle. The CDR3 consists of 19 residues. The germline CDR1 and CDR2 sequences are PRHDT and FYEKMQ (reference sequence). The CDR3 nucleotides are TGTGCCAGCAGCTCCCTACACGGGGCAGGGACACAGGCGGGCAATGAGCAGTTCTTC. Protein product: CASSSLHGAGTQAGNEQFF.

The V and J genes are TRBV7-2 and TRBJ1-6; D perhaps matches TRBD1 (6 bases). CDR3 length: 15 amino acids. The V end was cut by 7 bases, the J end by 9 bases, with 19 bases between. Germline lookup yields CDR1 SGHTA and CDR2 FQGNSA. CDR3 region: CASIRATGLSSPLHF. The CDR3 DNA sequence: TGTGCCAGCATCAGGGCCACAGGGTTGAGTTCACCCCTCCACTTT. Supplemented by reference TRBV7-2 and TRBJ1-6, the full variable domain reads GAGVSQSPSNKVTEKGKDVELRCDPISGHTALYWYRQSLGQGLEFLIYFQGNSAPDKSGLPSDRFSAERTGGSVSTLTIQRTQQEDSAVYLCASIRATGLSSPLHFGNGTRLTVT.

This rearrangement joins TRBV7-9 to TRBJ1-4; the D is unclear. Deletions cut 6 bases from V and 0 bases from J, with 8 bases between. Germline values: CDR1 SEHNR, CDR2 FQNEAQ (reference sequence). This CDR3 is built from 14 residues. DNA of the CDR3: TGTGCCAGCAGTGCTATTGCAACTAATGAAAAACTGTTTTTT. Encoded protein: CASSAIATNEKLFF. The complete variable domain, with remaining parts taken from reference TRBV7-9 and TRBJ1-4, reads DTGVSQNPRHKITKRGQNVTFRCDPISEHNRLYWYRQTLGQGPEFLTYFQNEAQLEKSRLLSDRFSAERPKGSFSTLEIQRTEQGDSAMYLCASSAIATNEKLFFGSGTQLSVL.

The V call is TRBV25-1, the J call TRBJ1-2; unclear D gene. Germline values: CDR1 MGHDK, CDR2 SYGVNS. The CDR3 covers 13 residues. Trimming took off 4 bases at V and 0 bases at J, with 6 bases between the two ends. The CDR3 here is CASSVGTNYGYTF. Here the CDR3 DNA reads TGTGCCAGCAGTGTCGGGACTAACTATGGCTACACCTTC.

This rearrangement joins TRBV12-3 or TRBV12-4 to TRBJ2-1; TRBD2 might be the D (6 bases). V lost 11 bases and J lost 8, with 19 bases in between. The CDR3 consists of 13 residues. The chain's CDR3 is CADGRAGQDEQFF. CDR3 nucleotides: TGTGCCGACGGGCGAGCGGGCCAGGATGAGCAGTTCTTC.

The chain's CDR3 is CASSNRGPYGYTF. The CDR3 coding sequence is TGTGCCAGCAGTAACAGGGGACCCTATGGCTACACCTTC. This chain links TRBV6-5 with TRBJ1-2; 7 nucleotides match TRBD1. V dropped 5 bases and J dropped 4; count of bases not matched to a gene: 4. The germline V gene has CDR1 MNHEY and CDR2 SVGAGI. The CDR3 totals 13 residues.